The rows below give T cell receptor beta chains drawn from one sample of a study of blood T cell repertoires in COVID-19. Profiling relied on immunoSEQ multiplex PCR, and the TCRdb table lists in-frame clones only, not all of them. This table has 90,000 to 150,000 clones, more than 70% appearing once. Sequenced sample: peripheral blood. The source of these receptors is a man aged 55 to 70 with acute or convalescent COVID-19. Both conserved end residues are trimmed from each CDR3. A D gene is named only where the DNA matches it firmly. The listing skips clone size in some rows; elsewhere it reads once, few, many or a size class.

clone size,V gene,D gene,CDR3 protein
-,TRBV7-2,-,ASSLGGGNQPQH
-,TRBV4-3,-,ASSQSVVRMNTEAF
-,TRBV29-1,-,SPHSGEQY
-,TRBV4-2,-,ASSQEGGGGGNQPQH
-,TRBV5-6,TRBD1,ASSLASSGQGLYEQY
-,TRBV7-2,TRBD1,ASSFGDRTRQQF
-,TRBV19,TRBD2,ASRVTSGETQY
once,TRBV11-2,TRBD2,ASPPRGAGGDTQY
-,TRBV19,TRBD2,ASSMLGSSGRSSYNEQF
-,TRBV19,TRBD2,ASTGGSEQF
-,TRBV2,-,ASSESVNTEAF
-,TRBV6-5,-,ASAENTGELF
-,TRBV28,TRBD1,ASSYPRTGTLGTGELF
once,TRBV15,-,ATSSSGSQETQY
-,TRBV9,-,ASSVVGSGTYNEQF
-,TRBV28,TRBD1,ASSGGQLGNTIY
few,TRBV7-9,-,ASSLTQGSYEQY
once,TRBV5-6,-,ASSFERVNTEAF
-,TRBV5-6,TRBD2,ASSPRSSGRPATEQY
-,TRBV11-2,-,ASSWGGKLF
few,TRBV28,-,ASRQGSSGNTIY
-,TRBV7-2,-,ASSWGGTVSYNEQF
-,TRBV5-5,-,ASSATSDTGNTIY
few,TRBV14,TRBD2,ASSLWVAGGMENEQF
-,TRBV18,TRBD1,ASSPPGQLGGKLF
-,TRBV6-4,TRBD1,ASTGTEATNEKLF
-,TRBV7-9,TRBD1,ASSPGTGRQEGYGYT
few,TRBV18,TRBD1,ASSPRPQGADNEQF
-,TRBV5-1,-,ASSFSGEQY
-,TRBV16,TRBD1,ASSPGTGTLAKNIQY
few,TRBV2,-,ASSGRGGGYT
once,TRBV6-5,TRBD1,ASSYPQGAAGYT
few,TRBV28,-,ASSLSGATNEKLF
-,TRBV4-2,-,ASSQDARQETQY
few,TRBV27,TRBD1,ASSSTGGAANEQF
-,TRBV11-2,-,ASSSLWDFRPGSYNEQF
-,TRBV11-3,-,ASSSDREAYNEQF
-,TRBV3-1/TRBV3-2,-,ASSGGGYQETQY
once,TRBV28,-,ASSKGGTNEKLF
once,TRBV28,-,ASRPAGSYNEQF
-,TRBV2,-,ASQRGPDNEQF
-,TRBV5-8,-,ASSFAGEAF
-,TRBV7-6,-,ASSFGDSYEQY
-,TRBV7-8,TRBD1,ASSSRTGSTGELF
once,TRBV9,-,ASSETVYTEAF
-,TRBV6-2/TRBV6-3,TRBD2,ASSLAGSTDTQY
-,TRBV5-4,TRBD1,ASSSGQGNTGELF
-,TRBV7-9,TRBD1,ASSFRDRGQETQY